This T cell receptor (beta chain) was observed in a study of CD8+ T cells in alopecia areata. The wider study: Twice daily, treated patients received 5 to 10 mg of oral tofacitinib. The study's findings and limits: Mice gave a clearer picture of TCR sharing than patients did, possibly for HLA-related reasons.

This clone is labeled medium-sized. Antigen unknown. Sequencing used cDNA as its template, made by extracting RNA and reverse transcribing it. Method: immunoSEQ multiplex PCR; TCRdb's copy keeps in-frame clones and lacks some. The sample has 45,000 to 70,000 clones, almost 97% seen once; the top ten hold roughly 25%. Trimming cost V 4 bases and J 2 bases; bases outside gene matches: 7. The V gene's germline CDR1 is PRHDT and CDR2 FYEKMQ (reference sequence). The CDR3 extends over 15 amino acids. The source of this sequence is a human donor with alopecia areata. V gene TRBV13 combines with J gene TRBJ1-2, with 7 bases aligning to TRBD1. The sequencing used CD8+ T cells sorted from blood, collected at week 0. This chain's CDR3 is CASSWKGQYNYGYTF. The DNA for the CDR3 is TGTGCCAGCAGCTGGAAGGGACAGTACAACTATGGCTACACCTTC.